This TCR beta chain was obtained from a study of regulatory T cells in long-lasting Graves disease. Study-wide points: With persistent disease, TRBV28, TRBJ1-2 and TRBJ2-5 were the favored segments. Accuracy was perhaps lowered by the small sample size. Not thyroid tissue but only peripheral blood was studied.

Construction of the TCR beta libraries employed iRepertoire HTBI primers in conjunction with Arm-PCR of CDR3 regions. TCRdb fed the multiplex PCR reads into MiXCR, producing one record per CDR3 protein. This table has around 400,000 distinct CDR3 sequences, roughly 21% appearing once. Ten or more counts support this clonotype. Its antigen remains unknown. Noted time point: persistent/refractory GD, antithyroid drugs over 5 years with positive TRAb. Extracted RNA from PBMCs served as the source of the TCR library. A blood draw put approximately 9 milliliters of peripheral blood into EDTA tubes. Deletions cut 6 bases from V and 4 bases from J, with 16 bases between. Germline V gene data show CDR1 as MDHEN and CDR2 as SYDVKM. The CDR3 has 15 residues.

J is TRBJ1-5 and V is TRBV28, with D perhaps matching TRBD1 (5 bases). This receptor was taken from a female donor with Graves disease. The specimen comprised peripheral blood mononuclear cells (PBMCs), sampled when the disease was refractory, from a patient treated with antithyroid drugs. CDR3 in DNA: TGTGCCAGCAGGACCTATGGGGGACCGAATCAGCCCCAGCATTTT. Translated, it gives CASRTYGGPNQPQHF.